These 24 T cell receptor beta chains were all obtained from the same sample, sequenced in a study of blood T cell repertoires in COVID-19. Assay: immunoSEQ multiplex PCR; the TCRdb copy retains only in-frame clones and omits some. The data show tens of thousands of clones, with around 90% seen just once and around 0.98% held by the top ten. Sequencing was done on a sample of peripheral blood. Source of these receptors: a woman aged 45-59 years in a cohort sampled during active COVID-19.

The chain links TRBV19 to TRBJ2-2, with 8 bases identical to TRBD2. The CDR3 is 15 residues long. V lost 10 bases and J lost 5; bases outside the gene matches: 12. In germline, CDR1 is LNHDA, CDR2 SQIVND (reference sequence). The CDR3 DNA is TGTGCCACACAGCCGGGACTAGGGAATACCGGGGAGCTGTTTTTT. As protein: CATQPGLGNTGELFF.

The V gene is TRBV7-5, the J gene TRBJ2-2; TRBD2 is the table's D call, not checked against the DNA. TRBV7-5 is noted as a pseudogene. This CDR3 contains 12 residues. CDR3 region: CARSFLTGELFF. The CDR3 DNA follows: TGTGCCAGAAGCTTCTTAACCGGGGAGCTGTTTTTT.

The CDR3 coding sequence is TGTGCCAGTAGTGAGGACTCCTATAATTCACCCCTCCACTTT. Amino acids: CASSEDSYNSPLHF. The J gene is TRBJ1-6, the V gene TRBV19; unclear D gene. The length of the CDR3 is 14 residues. Trimming took off 5 bases at V and 0 bases at J, with 5 bases between the two ends. The germline CDR1 and CDR2 sequences are LNHDA and SQIVND (reference sequence). Supplemented by reference TRBV19 and TRBJ1-6, the full variable domain reads DGGITQSPKYLFRKEGQNVTLSCEQNLNHDAMYWYRQDPGQGLRLIYYSQIVNDFQKGDIAEGYSVSREKKESFPLTVTSAQKNPTAFYLCASSEDSYNSPLHFGNGTRLTVT.

The V call is TRBV5-1, the J call TRBJ2-7; a possible D gene is TRBD2 (6 bases). The CDR3 covers 15 residues. Germline assignment: CDR1 SGHRS and CDR2 YFSETQ. Trimming cost V 2 bases and J 5 bases, with 17 bases left between them. The CDR3 region is CASSFTDPGSNEQYF. For the CDR3, the DNA is TGCGCCAGCAGCTTCACCGACCCCGGGAGCAACGAGCAGTACTTC.

The chain employs TRBV28 and TRBJ2-7; 7 nucleotides agree with TRBD2. Trimming cost V 6 bases and J 4 bases; bases outside gene matches: 12. The CDR3 totals 15 residues. Germline assignment: CDR1 MDHEN and CDR2 SYDVKM. The CDR3 bases are TGTGCCAGCAGCTCTCTAGCGGCCCCGGGGTACGAGCAGTACTTC. Translated: CASSSLAAPGYEQYF.

V usage is TRBV11-2 and J usage is TRBJ2-1; TRBD2 matches 15 bases. V gave up 5 bases and J gave up 9 bases; unmatched junction bases: 5. Germline CDR1 reads SGHAT; CDR2 reads FQNNGV. This CDR3 is built from 15 residues. The CDR3 DNA sequence: TGTGCCAGCAGCACCGGACTAGCGGGAGGGGTTGAGCAGTTCTTC. Its protein product is CASSTGLAGGVEQFF. Combining the CDR3 with reference TRBV11-2 and TRBJ2-1 gives the whole variable domain EAGVAQSPRYKIIEKRQSVAFWCNPISGHATLYWYQQILGQGPKLLIQFQNNGVVDDSQLPKDRFSAERLKGVDSTLKIQPAKLEDSAVYLCASSTGLAGGVEQFFGPGTRLTVL.

V and J are TRBV29-1 and TRBJ2-7; 7 bases fit TRBD1. This CDR3 contains 13 residues. CDR1 and CDR2 from the germline V gene are SQVTM and ANQGSEA. The ends lost 0 bases at V and 4 bases at J; junction bases unmatched: 3. CDR3 region: CSVEESGQYEQYF. CDR3 nucleotide sequence: TGCAGCGTTGAAGAGTCGGGACAGTACGAGCAGTACTTC.

The V gene is TRBV7-9, the J gene TRBJ2-1, with TRBD2 matching over 8 bases. V dropped 4 bases and J dropped 9; count of bases not matched to a gene: 11. Germline V CDR1 and CDR2: SEHNR, FQNEAQ (reference sequence). The CDR3 is 15 amino acids. The CDR3 reads CASSYSGIDASEQFF. The CDR3 DNA reads TGTGCCAGCAGCTATAGCGGGATTGACGCCAGTGAGCAGTTCTTC.

The chain links TRBV3-1 (or the pseudogene TRBV3-2) to TRBJ2-3; 8 bases are shared with TRBD2. V trimming: 6 bases; J trimming: 5 bases; junction bases outside the gene matches: 7. CDR3 length: 14 amino acids. Germline assignment: CDR1 LGHDT and CDR2 YNNKEL (reference sequence). The CDR3 spells CASRERERLDTQYF. The DNA for the CDR3 is TGTGCCAGCAGGGAGCGGGAGAGGTTAGATACGCAGTATTTT.

This clone has only one observation. This chain joins TRBV30 and TRBJ2-3, with TRBD2 matching over 12 bases. This CDR3 contains 16 residues. V trimming: 1 base; J trimming: 4 bases; junction bases outside the gene matches: 6. CDR1 and CDR2 from the germline V gene are GTSNPN and SVGIG (reference sequence). CDR3 nucleotide sequence: TGTGCCTGGAGTGGGGCTAGCGGGAGGGGATCAGATACGCAGTATTTT. Amino acids: CAWSGASGRGSDTQYF.

This sequence joins TRBV11-2 and TRBJ1-2; D uncertain. Deletions cut 5 bases from V and 4 bases from J, with 11 bases between. Germline V gene sequence: CDR1 SGHAT, CDR2 FQNNGV. The CDR3 has 13 amino acids. The CDR3 DNA reads TGTGCCAGCAGCACGGGAGTAACCTATGGCTACACCTTC. It yields the protein CASSTGVTYGYTF. Looking up the rest from reference TRBV11-2 and TRBJ1-2 gives the full variable domain: EAGVAQSPRYKIIEKRQSVAFWCNPISGHATLYWYQQILGQGPKLLIQFQNNGVVDDSQLPKDRFSAERLKGVDSTLKIQPAKLEDSAVYLCASSTGVTYGYTFGSGTRLTVV.

This chain uses TRBV9 with TRBJ2-7; D is possibly TRBD2 (5 bases). The V gene's germline CDR1 is SGDLS and CDR2 YYNGEE. The CDR3 runs 15 residues. Trimming left V 0 bases short and J 3 bases short, with 13 bases between. CDR3 bases: TGTGCCAGCAGCGTAGCTGGCGGGCAAGGCTACGAGCAGTACTTC. Translated: CASSVAGGQGYEQYF.

The chain employs TRBV7-9 and TRBJ2-2; 8 nucleotides agree with TRBD1. Germline V gives CDR1 SEHNR, CDR2 FQNEAQ (reference sequence). V lost 5 bases to trimming and J lost 2 bases; unmatched junction nucleotides: 7. CDR3 length equals 16 residues. CDR3 nucleotide sequence: TGTGCCAGCAGCCCTAGACAGGGGCCCAACACCGGGGAGCTGTTTTTT. Translation gives CASSPRQGPNTGELFF.

The V gene is TRBV7-9, the J gene TRBJ2-3, with D perhaps TRBD1 (7 bases). CDR3 length: 16 residues. The germline gives CDR1 SEHNR, CDR2 FQNEAQ (reference sequence). The V gene lost 0 bases and the J gene lost 6 bases, with 16 bases spanning the gap. CDR3 sequence: CASSLASQGGGDTQYF. DNA of the CDR3: TGTGCCAGCAGCTTAGCAAGCCAGGGGGGCGGTGATACGCAGTATTTT.

The chain recombines TRBV12-3 or TRBV12-4 with TRBJ1-1, with no clear D. V lost 3 bases and J lost 4, with 9 bases in between. The CDR3 has 13 amino acids. CDR3 in amino acids: CASSLLRSTEAFF. The CDR3, as DNA: TGTGCCAGCAGTTTGCTGAGGAGCACTGAAGCTTTCTTT.

This chain uses TRBV9 with TRBJ1-3; weak D call: TRBD1 (6 bases). CDR1 is SGDLS, CDR2 YYNGEE, per germline. The CDR3 runs 16 residues. The V end was cut by 3 bases, the J end by 0 bases, with 13 bases between. CDR3 in DNA: TGTGCCAGCAGCGCCGGGGGGGCTAACTCTGGAAACACCATATATTTT. Encoded protein: CASSAGGANSGNTIYF.

The chain links TRBV11-2 to TRBJ2-3, with TRBD1 as a possible D gene (6 bases). This CDR3 is 15 amino acids long. V was shortened by 5 bases and J by 3 bases, with 15 bases between the two germline ends. The V gene's germline CDR1 is SGHAT and CDR2 FQNNGV. The CDR3 protein is CASSTRKDRTDTQYF. The CDR3 DNA reads as TGTGCCAGCAGCACCCGAAAGGACAGAACAGATACGCAGTATTTT.

This sequence joins TRBV25-1 and TRBJ2-2, with D uncertain. CDR1 is MGHDK and CDR2 is SYGVNS in the germline V gene. CDR3 length: 16 amino acids. V shed 3 bases and J shed 0 bases, with 11 bases lying between them. CDR3 bases: TGTGCCAGCAGTGACGGTCAGGCCTCGAACACCGGGGAGCTGTTTTTT. Its translation is CASSDGQASNTGELFF. The variable domain in full, with the rest retrieved from reference TRBV25-1 and TRBJ2-2, is EADIYQTPRYLVIGTGKKITLECSQTMGHDKMYWYQQDPGMELHLIHYSYGVNSTEKGDLSSESTVSRIRTEHFPLTLESARPSHTSQYLCASSDGQASNTGELFFGEGSRLTVL.

The chain carries TRBV3-1 (or the pseudogene TRBV3-2) and TRBJ2-7; 11 bases map to TRBD2. Germline values: CDR1 LGHDT, CDR2 YNNKEL (reference sequence). The CDR3 contains 13 residues. V lost 5 bases to trimming and J lost 9 bases; unmatched junction nucleotides: 6. CDR3 nucleotide sequence: TGTGCCAGCAGCTCTAGCGGGAGGATTCGGCAGTACTTC. Its protein product is CASSSSGRIRQYF.

This chain joins TRBV4-2 and TRBJ1-2; D is perhaps TRBD1 (5 bases). V lost 2 bases to trimming and J lost 2 bases, with 27 bases between them. The CDR3 runs 20 residues. In germline, CDR1 is LGHNA, CDR2 YNFKEQ. The DNA for the CDR3 is TGTGCCAGCAGCCAAACCCCTGGGGCTTCCCTCGAGAGTCTGAACTATGGCTACACCTTC. This codes for CASSQTPGASLESLNYGYTF.

This chain joins TRBV6-1 and TRBJ2-5; 9 bases align to TRBD1. The trim removed 0 bases at V and 6 bases at J, leaving 5 bases unmatched. The CDR3 length is 15 residues. Germline-derived CDR1 and CDR2 are MNHNS and SASEGT. CDR3 residues: CASSEALDRGQTQYF. The CDR3 nucleotides are TGTGCCAGCAGTGAAGCTTTGGACAGGGGCCAGACCCAGTACTTC.

The V gene is TRBV7-7, the J gene TRBJ2-2; 7 bases are a match to TRBD1. This CDR3 has 14 amino acids. The V and J ends lost 5 bases and 3 bases, in that order; junction bases with no gene match: 3. Germline lookup yields CDR1 SSHAT and CDR2 FNYEAQ (reference sequence). The CDR3 sequence is CASSRDSYTGELFF. In DNA, the CDR3 is TGTGCCAGCAGCCGGGACAGTTACACCGGGGAGCTGTTTTTT.

V usage is TRBV2 and J usage is TRBJ2-7, with 9 nucleotides matching TRBD1. Germline loops: CDR1 SNHLY, CDR2 FYNNEI. The J segment lost 3 bases and the V segment lost 5 bases, leaving 5 bases of the junction unmatched. There are 14 residues in the CDR3. CDR3 region: CASSTTGGGYEQYF. CDR3 nucleotides: TGTGCCAGCAGTACCACAGGGGGCGGCTACGAGCAGTACTTC.

V gene TRBV28 combines with J gene TRBJ2-2; 8 nucleotides agree with TRBD2. The germline CDR1 and CDR2 sequences are MDHEN and SYDVKM. This CDR3 region has 14 residues. The trim removed 6 bases at V and 6 bases at J, leaving 6 bases unmatched. The CDR3 sequence: CASRVAGRAGELFF. DNA of the CDR3: TGTGCCAGCAGGGTAGCGGGAAGGGCCGGGGAGCTGTTTTTT.